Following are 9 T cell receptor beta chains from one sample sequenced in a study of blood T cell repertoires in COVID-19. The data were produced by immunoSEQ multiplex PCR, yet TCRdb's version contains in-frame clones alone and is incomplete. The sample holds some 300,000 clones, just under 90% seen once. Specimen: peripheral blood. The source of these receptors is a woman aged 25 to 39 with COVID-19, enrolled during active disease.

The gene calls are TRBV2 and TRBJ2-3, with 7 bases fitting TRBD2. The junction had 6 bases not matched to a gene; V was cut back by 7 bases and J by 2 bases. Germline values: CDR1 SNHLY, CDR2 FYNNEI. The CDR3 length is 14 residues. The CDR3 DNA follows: TGTGCCAGCAACCGGGACTATTCCACAGATACGCAGTATTTT. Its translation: CASNRDYSTDTQYF.

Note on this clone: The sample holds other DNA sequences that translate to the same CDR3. Written as DNA, the CDR3 is TGCGCCAGCAGCGTGAACCGGAACAGGGGAATAAACTCCTACGAGCAGTACGTC. As protein: CASSVNRNRGINSYEQYV. This sequence joins TRBV7-8 and TRBJ2-7; 7 nucleotides align to TRBD1. This CDR3 spans 18 amino acids. Germline loops: CDR1 SGHVS, CDR2 FQNEAQ.

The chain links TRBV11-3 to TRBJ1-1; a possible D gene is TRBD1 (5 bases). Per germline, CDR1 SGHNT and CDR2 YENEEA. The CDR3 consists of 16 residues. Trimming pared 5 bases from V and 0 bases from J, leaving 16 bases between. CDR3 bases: TGTGCCAGCAGCCCAGGGATTTCGTCTATGAACACTGAAGCTTTCTTT. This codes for CASSPGISSMNTEAFF.

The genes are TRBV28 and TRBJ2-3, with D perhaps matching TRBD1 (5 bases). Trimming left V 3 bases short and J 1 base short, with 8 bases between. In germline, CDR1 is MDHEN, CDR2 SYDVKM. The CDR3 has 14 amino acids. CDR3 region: CASSFVRGTDTQYF. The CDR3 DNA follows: TGTGCCAGCAGTTTCGTCAGGGGCACAGATACGCAGTATTTT.

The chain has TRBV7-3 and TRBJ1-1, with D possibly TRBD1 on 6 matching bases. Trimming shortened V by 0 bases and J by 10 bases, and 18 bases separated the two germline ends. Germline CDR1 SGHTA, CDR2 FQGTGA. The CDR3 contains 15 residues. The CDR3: CASSLTPPPGEIAFF. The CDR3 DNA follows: TGTGCCAGCAGCTTAACTCCGCCGCCAGGGGAAATAGCTTTCTTT. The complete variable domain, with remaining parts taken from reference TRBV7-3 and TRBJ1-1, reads GAGVSQTPSNKVTEKGKYVELRCDPISGHTALYWYRQSLGQGPEFLIYFQGTGAADDSGLPNDRFFAVRPEGSVSTLKIQRTERGDSAVYLCASSLTPPPGEIAFFGQGTRLTVV.

CDR3 DNA sequence: TGTGCCAGCAGCGCTCCGGGACAGGGTAACAATGAGCAGTTCTTC. Translating gives CASSAPGQGNNEQFF. The chain is built from TRBV9 and TRBJ2-1, with 9 bases aligning to TRBD1. The CDR3 has 15 residues. The junction had 6 bases not matched to a gene; V was cut back by 3 bases and J by 5 bases. The germline V gene encodes CDR1 SGDLS and CDR2 YYNGEE.

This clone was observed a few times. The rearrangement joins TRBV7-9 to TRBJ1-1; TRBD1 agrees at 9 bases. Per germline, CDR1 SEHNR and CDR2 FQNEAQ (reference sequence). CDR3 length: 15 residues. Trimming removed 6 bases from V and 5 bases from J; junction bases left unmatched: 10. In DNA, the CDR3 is TGTGCCAGCAGTTGGGGACAGGGTCGGGGTACTGAAGCTTTCTTT. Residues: CASSWGQGRGTEAFF.

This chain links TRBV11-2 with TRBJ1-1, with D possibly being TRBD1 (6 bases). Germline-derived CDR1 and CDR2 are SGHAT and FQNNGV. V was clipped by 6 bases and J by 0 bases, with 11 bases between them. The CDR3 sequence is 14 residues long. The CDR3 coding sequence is TGTGCCAGCAGTTCACAGGGCATGAACACTGAAGCTTTCTTT. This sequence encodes CASSSQGMNTEAFF.

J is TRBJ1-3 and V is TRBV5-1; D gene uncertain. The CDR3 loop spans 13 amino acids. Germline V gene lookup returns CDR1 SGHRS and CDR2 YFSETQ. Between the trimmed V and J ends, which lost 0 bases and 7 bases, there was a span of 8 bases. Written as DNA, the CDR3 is TGCGCCAGCAGCTTGGGAGACGGGAACACCATATATTTT. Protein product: CASSLGDGNTIYF.